The 27 T cell receptor beta chains below were found in one sample sequenced in a study of blood T cell repertoires in COVID-19. Generated by immunoSEQ multiplex PCR, the TCRdb table keeps only in-frame clones and is missing some. The sample holds roughly 500,000 clones, around 85% seen once. The sample taken for sequencing was peripheral blood. The receptors come from a human donor in a cohort sampled during active COVID-19.

This clone was seen a few times. V usage is TRBV7-3 and J usage is TRBJ2-1; 12 bases are shared with TRBD2. After removal of 6 bases from V and 8 bases from J, the junction contained 11 bases not matched to a gene. The CDR3 runs 16 residues. The germline V gene encodes CDR1 SGHTA and CDR2 FQGTGA. The CDR3 is CASSFTSGRQQDEQFF. CDR3 DNA sequence: TGTGCCAGCAGTTTTACTAGCGGGAGGCAACAGGATGAGCAGTTCTTC.

V gene TRBV6-5 combines with J gene TRBJ2-7, with 8 positions matching TRBD1. The ends lost 7 bases at V and 5 bases at J; junction bases unmatched: 4. CDR1 is MNHEY and CDR2 is SVGAGI in the germline V gene. The CDR3 length is 12 residues. The chain's CDR3 is CASIDRGHEQYF. The CDR3 DNA reads TGTGCCAGCATAGACAGGGGCCACGAGCAGTACTTC.

The rearrangement links TRBV5-4 to TRBJ1-2; D unresolved. Germline loops: CDR1 SGHNT, CDR2 YYREEE (reference sequence). V was trimmed by 10 bases and J by 7 bases, leaving 20 bases between them. The length of the CDR3 is 13 residues. CDR3 DNA: TGTGCCGTCGAGCGGACCCGAGTTGGTGGCTACACCTTC. This encodes CAVERTRVGGYTF.

The rearrangement uses TRBV7-2 and TRBJ2-2; D is perhaps TRBD2 (5 bases). This CDR3 is 14 amino acids long. In germline, CDR1 is SGHTA, CDR2 FQGNSA. Deletions cut 0 bases from V and 4 bases from J, with 6 bases between. For the CDR3, the DNA is TGTGCCAGCAGCTTAGCGCGGGCCACCGGGGAGCTGTTTTTT. Translated: CASSLARATGELFF.

The chain employs TRBV28 and TRBJ1-4; 7 bases are a match to TRBD1. V shed 6 bases, J shed 5 bases, and the junction held 3 bases outside the gene matches. CDR3 size: 13 residues. The germline gives CDR1 MDHEN, CDR2 SYDVKM. CDR3 sequence reads: CASSRGQNEKLFF. CDR3 in DNA: TGTGCCAGCAGCCGGGGACAGAATGAAAAACTGTTTTTT.

The chain joins TRBV20-1 to TRBJ2-3, with 9 nucleotides matching TRBD2. Germline lookup yields CDR1 DFQATT and CDR2 SNEGSKA (reference sequence). V dropped 3 bases and J dropped 4; count of bases not matched to a gene: 8. This CDR3 has 15 residues. Here the CDR3 reads CSASGSSGRADTQYF. CDR3 nucleotides: TGCAGTGCTAGTGGAAGTAGCGGGAGAGCAGATACGCAGTATTTT.

The chain has TRBV3-1 (or the pseudogene TRBV3-2) and TRBJ1-5, with 10 bases identical to TRBD1. Trimming cost V 4 bases and J 0 bases; bases outside gene matches: 3. From germline, CDR1 is LGHDT and CDR2 YNNKEL (reference sequence). The CDR3 is 16 amino acids. CDR3 DNA sequence: TGTGCCAGCAGCCTCGGGACAGGGGTTAGCAATCAGCCCCAGCATTTT. This gives the protein CASSLGTGVSNQPQHF.

V gene TRBV15 combines with J gene TRBJ2-7; 9 bases fit TRBD1. This CDR3 has 14 residues. The junction had 3 bases not matched to a gene; V was cut back by 3 bases and J by 3 bases. From germline, CDR1 is LNHNV and CDR2 YYDKDF (reference sequence). Here the CDR3 reads CATSRDRGSYEQYF. The DNA for the CDR3 is TGTGCCACCAGCAGGGACAGGGGAAGCTACGAGCAGTACTTC.

Only one count was recorded for this clone. CDR3 bases: TGTGCCATCAGTGAAGAACCGGGACTAGTGGGCTCGACGCAGTATTTT. Residues: CAISEEPGLVGSTQYF. This chain joins TRBV10-3 and TRBJ2-3; the match to TRBD2 covers 8 bases. The CDR3 totals 16 residues. V trimming: 3 bases; J trimming: 9 bases; junction bases outside the gene matches: 14. Germline loops: CDR1 ENHRY, CDR2 SYGVKD.

The chain recombines TRBV5-1 with TRBJ2-7; TRBD1 agrees at 9 bases. The trim removed 0 bases at V and 0 bases at J, leaving 4 bases unmatched. The CDR3 spans 16 residues. Germline lookup yields CDR1 SGHRS and CDR2 YFSETQ. CDR3 in DNA: TGCGCCAGCAGCTTGGGGGACAGGGCCCTCTCCTACGAGCAGTACTTC. Its translation is CASSLGDRALSYEQYF.

The CDR3 sequence: CASSLEAGEGTGELFF. The CDR3 DNA is TGTGCCAGCAGCTTAGAAGCTGGGGAGGGCACCGGGGAGCTGTTTTTT. The chain joins TRBV11-3 to TRBJ2-2; 7 nucleotides match TRBD2. The CDR3 extends over 16 amino acids. Trimming removed 0 bases from V and 4 bases from J; junction bases left unmatched: 5. CDR1 is SGHNT, CDR2 YENEEA, per germline.

The rearrangement links TRBV7-9 to TRBJ2-5; 9 bases are shared with TRBD2. Trimming removed 4 bases from V and 3 bases from J; junction bases left unmatched: 3. The V gene's germline CDR1 is SEHNR and CDR2 FQNEAQ (reference sequence). This CDR3 is built from 14 residues. CDR3: CASSSRLAEETQYF. The CDR3 nucleotides read TGTGCCAGCAGCTCCCGACTAGCGGAAGAGACCCAGTACTTC.

This clone came up once. The chain combines TRBV30 with TRBJ2-7; D possibly corresponds to TRBD2 (7 bases). Germline values: CDR1 GTSNPN, CDR2 SVGIG (reference sequence). The CDR3 loop spans 16 amino acids. Trimming left V 4 bases short and J 7 bases short, with 26 bases between. The CDR3 is CAWTLGGAGTRWEQYF. CDR3 nucleotides: TGTGCCTGGACCCTAGGGGGGGCGGGCACTCGGTGGGAGCAGTACTTC.

This sequence joins TRBV30 and TRBJ2-2; D is unresolved. The CDR3 sequence is 14 residues long. Deletions cut 2 bases from V and 1 base from J, with 8 bases between. Germline V gene sequence: CDR1 GTSNPN, CDR2 SVGIG (reference sequence). The CDR3 is CAWSMSLNTGELFF. CDR3 DNA sequence: TGTGCCTGGAGTATGAGCTTGAACACCGGGGAGCTGTTTTTT.

This clone appeared once. The genes are TRBV5-1 and TRBJ2-6, with 7 bases aligning to TRBD1. The CDR3 extends over 19 amino acids. V shed 4 bases, J shed 2 bases, and the junction held 15 bases outside the gene matches. The germline gives CDR1 SGHRS, CDR2 YFSETQ. CDR3 DNA sequence: TGCGCCAGCAGCCAGAACCCACAGGGGTTTATTCCTGGGGCCAACGTCCTGACTTTC. It codes for CASSQNPQGFIPGANVLTF.

Points on this clone: This sample also contains other DNA sequences that code for the same CDR3. The rearrangement uses TRBV9 and TRBJ1-4; D is possibly TRBD1 (5 bases). This CDR3 contains 17 residues. The V end was cut by 3 bases, the J end by 0 bases, with 15 bases between. The germline CDR1 and CDR2 sequences are SGDLS and YYNGEE. The CDR3 is CASSAGRTPATNEKLFF. CDR3 DNA: TGTGCCAGCAGCGCCGGCCGGACACCGGCAACTAATGAAAAACTGTTTTTT.

This chain joins TRBV28 and TRBJ1-6; TRBD1 aligns across 9 bases. This CDR3 has 12 amino acids. The V gene's germline CDR1 is MDHEN and CDR2 SYDVKM. Trimming removed 4 bases from V and 16 bases from J; junction bases left unmatched: 5. This chain's CDR3 is CASSSDRGVLHF. The CDR3 DNA follows: TGTGCCAGCAGTTCCGACAGGGGGGTGCTCCACTTT. Combining the CDR3 with reference TRBV28 and TRBJ1-6 gives the whole variable domain DVKVTQSSRYLVKRTGEKVFLECVQDMDHENMFWYRQDPGLGLRLIYFSYDVKMKEKGDIPEGYSVSREKKERFSLILESASTNQTSMYLCASSSDRGVLHFGNGTRLTVT.

Comment on this clone: The sample has other DNA sequences that encode this CDR3 too. The CDR3 sequence: CASSLISQETQYF. Written as DNA, the CDR3 is TGTGCCAGCAGCTTAATCTCCCAAGAGACCCAGTACTTC. The V gene is TRBV7-3, the J gene TRBJ2-5; D gene unclear. In germline, CDR1 is SGHTA, CDR2 FQGTGA. CDR3 size: 13 residues. V gave up 1 base and J gave up 1 base, with 4 bases separating them.

The gene calls are TRBV12-3 or TRBV12-4 and TRBJ2-1; tentative D call: TRBD2 (6 bases). Trimming stripped 4 bases from V and 3 bases from J, with 7 bases between. The CDR3 covers 13 residues. The CDR3 nucleotides read TGTGCCAGCAGTTCGGGAGACTACAATGAGCAGTTCTTC. Protein product: CASSSGDYNEQFF.

The J gene is TRBJ2-5, the V gene TRBV13; possible D gene TRBD1, 6 bases. The CDR3 loop spans 13 amino acids. The V end lost 3 bases, the J end lost 7 bases, and 12 bases lay between the germline ends. Germline V gene lookup returns CDR1 PRHDT and CDR2 FYEKMQ (reference sequence). The chain's CDR3 is CASSLQQGRTQYF. As DNA, the CDR3 is TGTGCCAGCAGCTTGCAACAGGGTAGGACCCAGTACTTC.

This clone has a handful of counts. The V gene is TRBV29-1, the J gene TRBJ1-1; D remains ambiguous. Germline V gives CDR1 SQVTM, CDR2 ANQGSEA. CDR3 length: 15 residues. V was shortened by 6 bases and J by 4 bases, with 21 bases between the two germline ends. The CDR3 DNA sequence: TGCAGCGTAATTTGGGTACCCTACCGGGGCACTGAAGCTTTCTTT. Residues: CSVIWVPYRGTEAFF.

This clone was observed once. J is TRBJ2-1 and V is TRBV29-1; TRBD2 aligns across 9 bases. J lost 3 bases, V lost 6 bases, and 6 bases had no gene match. Germline assignment: CDR1 SQVTM and CDR2 ANQGSEA. This CDR3 has 14 amino acids. Here the CDR3 reads CSVTGTSIYNEQFF. The CDR3 bases are TGCAGCGTAACCGGGACTAGCATCTACAATGAGCAGTTCTTC.

This clone was recorded once. The DNA for the CDR3 is TGTGCCAGCAGTTCCCCGGGACATCCAAACACTGAAGCTTTCTTT. This translates into CASSSPGHPNTEAFF. This chain joins TRBV27 and TRBJ1-1; maybe TRBD1 (6 bases). CDR1 and CDR2 from the germline V gene are MNHEY and SMNVEV (reference sequence). This CDR3 contains 15 residues. V lost 4 bases and J lost 2, with 14 bases in between.

The chain couples TRBV10-2 to TRBJ2-1; 7 nucleotides align to TRBD1. Germline V gives CDR1 WSHSY, CDR2 SAAADI. The CDR3 has 15 amino acids. Trimming at V came to 6 bases and at J to 4 bases, leaving 9 bases not matched to a gene. CDR3 in DNA: TGCGCCAGCAGGCCCGCCTTGGACAGGTACAATGAGCAGTTCTTC. Translated: CASRPALDRYNEQFF.

The table lists this clone with many counts. This chain joins TRBV25-1 and TRBJ2-1; 9 nucleotides agree with TRBD2. This CDR3 spans 14 amino acids. V lost 6 bases, J lost 10 bases, and 10 bases stayed unmatched. Per germline, CDR1 MGHDK and CDR2 SYGVNS. Written as DNA, the CDR3 is TGTGCCAGCAGGGTAGCGGGAGAACTAAAAGAGCAGTTCTTC. This translates into CASRVAGELKEQFF.

The chain recombines TRBV18 with TRBJ2-4; TRBD1 aligns across 10 bases. This CDR3 is built from 14 residues. V dropped 3 bases and J dropped 7; count of bases not matched to a gene: 3. Germline CDR1 is KGHSH and CDR2 is LQKENI. CDR3 DNA sequence: TGTGCCAGCTCACCCGGACAGGGGGGTAACATTCAGTACTTC. Translated: CASSPGQGGNIQYF.

The chain carries TRBV28 and TRBJ2-1, with D unresolved. Looked up from germline, CDR1 is MDHEN and CDR2 is SYDVKM. Between the trimmed V and J ends, which lost 5 bases and 0 bases, there was a span of 14 bases. The CDR3 length is 16 residues. Here the CDR3 DNA reads TGTGCCAGCAGTACCGAACCCCCGAGCTCCTACAATGAGCAGTTCTTC. Its translation is CASSTEPPSSYNEQFF.